These T cell receptor beta chains were read from a single sample in a study of molecular identifiers for immune sequencing clone quantification. TCRdb processed the PCR reads anew with MiXCR; each CDR3 protein has one entry. The sample gives over 600,000 distinct CDR3 sequences, just under 20% of which show up once; around 0.86% is in the top ten. The sample taken for sequencing was naive CD8+ T cells from blood, with Jurkat cell RNA spiked in. These receptors were collected from a human donor in good health. Some libraries in this study had Jurkat cell RNA spiked in. CDR3s include the opening cysteine and the closing phenylalanine or tryptophan. Fields, in order: D gene, J gene, clone size, V gene, CDR3 DNA, CDR3 protein. A D gene is named only where the DNA matches it firmly. The listing skips clone size in some rows; elsewhere it reads once, few, many or a size class.

D: TRBD2; J: TRBJ2-2; size: many; V: TRBV27; DNA: TGTGCCAGCGGGCTAGCGGGAGTTTGGACCGGGGAGCTGTTTTTT; CDR3: CASGLAGVWTGELFF
D: -; J: TRBJ2-2; size: many; V: TRBV12-3/TRBV12-4; DNA: TGTGCCAGCAGTTTCTACGGCAGCACCGGGGAGCTGTTTTTT; CDR3: CASSFYGSTGELFF
D: -; J: TRBJ2-7; size: many; V: TRBV27; DNA: TGTGCCAGCAGTTACCAGGGGGGCGAGCAGTACTTC; CDR3: CASSYQGGEQYF
D: TRBD1; J: TRBJ2-7; size: few; V: TRBV7-9; DNA: TGTGCCAGCAGCTTAACAGGGGGCCACTACTACGAGCAGTACTTC; CDR3: CASSLTGGHYYEQYF
D: -; J: TRBJ2-7; size: few; V: TRBV7-9; DNA: TGTGCCTACTCCAGTGGGGCAAGGAACGAGCAGTACTTC; CDR3: CAYSSGARNEQYF
D: -; J: TRBJ2-2; size: many; V: TRBV19; DNA: TGTGCCAGTAGTACGACTAGGACGGGGACCGGGGAGCTGTTTTTT; CDR3: CASSTTRTGTGELFF
D: -; J: TRBJ1-5; size: many; V: TRBV7-2; DNA: TGTGCCAGCAGCTCAAACCCCGGGGCTTATAGCAATCAGCCCCAGCATTTT; CDR3: CASSSNPGAYSNQPQHF
D: -; J: TRBJ1-1; size: once; V: TRBV20-1; DNA: TGCAGTGCTATTCCCAGGTTGAACACTGAAGCTTGCTTT; CDR3: CSAIPRLNTEACF
D: -; J: TRBJ2-1; size: -; V: TRBV14; DNA: TGTGCCAGCAGCCAATCCGGGACACGATACAGTGAGCAGTTCTTC; CDR3: CASSQSGTRYSEQFF
D: -; J: TRBJ2-5; size: many; V: TRBV2; DNA: TGTGCCAGCAGTGAAGTTATGGGCTACCAAGAGACCCAGTACTTC; CDR3: CASSEVMGYQETQYF
D: -; J: TRBJ1-1; size: many; V: TRBV6-6; DNA: TGTGCCAGCAGTTACGGGAGTCTGAACACTGAAGCTTTCTTT; CDR3: CASSYGSLNTEAFF
D: -; J: TRBJ2-2; size: many; V: TRBV20-1; DNA: TGCAGTGCTAGAGATCTGGCGGGGACGAACACCGGGGAGCTGTTTTTT; CDR3: CSARDLAGTNTGELFF
D: TRBD1; J: TRBJ1-5; size: many; V: TRBV5-1; DNA: TGCGCCAGCAGCTTGGCCCAGGGGGAACAGCCCCAGCATTTT; CDR3: CASSLAQGEQPQHF
D: -; J: TRBJ2-7; size: many; V: TRBV5-8; DNA: TGTGCCAGCAGCTTGGTTCAGTTGAGGAGCTCCTACGAGCAGTACTTC; CDR3: CASSLVQLRSSYEQYF
D: -; J: TRBJ2-5; size: few; V: TRBV30; DNA: TGTGCCTGGACCTTAGAGGGGGGGGGAGAGACCCAGTACTTC; CDR3: CAWTLEGGGETQYF
D: -; J: TRBJ2-7; size: many; V: TRBV20-1; DNA: TGCAGTGCTAGAGATCTAGAGGACAGTCGGTACCGCGAGCAGTACTTC; CDR3: CSARDLEDSRYREQYF
D: TRBD2; J: TRBJ2-1; size: many; V: TRBV4-2; DNA: TGTGCCAGCAGCCAAGATGAGGCACTAGCGGGAGATAATGAGCAGTTCTTC; CDR3: CASSQDEALAGDNEQFF
D: -; J: TRBJ2-1; size: -; V: TRBV11-2; DNA: TGTGCCAGCAGCCCAGTGGGTTACGATGAGCAGTTCTTC; CDR3: CASSPVGYDEQFF
D: -; J: TRBJ2-7; size: many; V: TRBV2; DNA: TGTGCCAGCAGTGCCCCCATCGTCTACGAGCAGTACTTC; CDR3: CASSAPIVYEQYF
D: -; J: TRBJ2-3; size: few; V: TRBV5-8; DNA: TGTGCCAGCAGCCCAGGGACGACCACCACAGATACGCAGTATTTT; CDR3: CASSPGTTTTDTQYF
D: TRBD2; J: TRBJ2-5; size: many; V: TRBV10-2; DNA: TGCGCCAGCAAAATAGCGGGAGAAGAGACCCAGTACTTC; CDR3: CASKIAGEETQYF
D: TRBD2; J: TRBJ2-7; size: few; V: TRBV7-9; DNA: TGTGCCAGCAGCCCAAGGAGCGGGGCCCCCTACGAGCAGTACTTC; CDR3: CASSPRSGAPYEQYF
D: -; J: TRBJ2-2; size: many; V: TRBV20-1; DNA: TGCAGTGCTAGAGATCCCTGGCAGGGACGAACCGGGGAGCTGTTTTTT; CDR3: CSARDPWQGRTGELFF
D: -; J: TRBJ2-7; size: -; V: TRBV27; DNA: TGTGCCAGCAGTTTAAATCATCTGGGGCGTGAGCAGTACTTC; CDR3: CASSLNHLGREQYF
D: -; J: TRBJ1-5; size: many; V: TRBV19; DNA: TGTGCCAGTACCGCCAGTCTCAATCAGCCCCAGCATTTT; CDR3: CASTASLNQPQHF
D: -; J: TRBJ2-2; size: many; V: TRBV29-1; DNA: TGCAGCGTTACTGTGAGCAACACCGGGGAGCTGTTTTTT; CDR3: CSVTVSNTGELFF
D: -; J: TRBJ2-6; size: many; V: TRBV6-2/TRBV6-3; DNA: TGTGCCAGCACCTTAGACCTAAACACCTCTGGGGCCAACGTCCTGACTTTC; CDR3: CASTLDLNTSGANVLTF
D: -; J: TRBJ2-5; size: many; V: TRBV6-2/TRBV6-3; DNA: TGTGCCAGCACCAAGACGGGGGAAGGAAGAGAGACCCAGTACTTC; CDR3: CASTKTGEGRETQYF
D: TRBD2; J: TRBJ2-7; size: many; V: TRBV11-2; DNA: TGTGCCAGCCGCCCACAGGCCACTAGCGGGGGGGCCTACGAGCAGTACTTC; CDR3: CASRPQATSGGAYEQYF
D: -; J: TRBJ2-3; size: -; V: TRBV19; DNA: TGTGCCAGTAGTATAGTTGACAGGACAGATACGCAGTATTTT; CDR3: CASSIVDRTDTQYF
D: TRBD2; J: TRBJ2-4; size: many; V: TRBV6-1; DNA: TGTGCCAGCAGAGCGGGACTCGACTTTTACTTC; CDR3: CASRAGLDFYF
D: -; J: TRBJ2-3; size: many; V: TRBV5-4; DNA: TGTGCCAGCAGCACTTCGACAGGACAAAGCACAGATACGCAGTATTTT; CDR3: CASSTSTGQSTDTQYF
D: TRBD1; J: TRBJ2-2; size: few; V: TRBV28; DNA: TGTGCCAGCAGTTTAGGCGGGACAGGGCTGGCCGGGGAGCTGTTTTTT; CDR3: CASSLGGTGLAGELFF
D: -; J: TRBJ2-7; size: few; V: TRBV10-3; DNA: TGTGCCATCAGTGACTCCGACAGAGTCCCTGACGAGCAGTACTTC; CDR3: CAISDSDRVPDEQYF
D: -; J: TRBJ1-4; size: many; V: TRBV7-9; DNA: TGTGCCAGCAGCCGGACACTTATAAATGAAAAACTGTTTTTT; CDR3: CASSRTLINEKLFF
D: -; J: TRBJ1-1; size: many; V: TRBV10-3; DNA: TGTGCCATCAGTGAGTCTAGGGGGTTCACTGAAGCTTTCTTT; CDR3: CAISESRGFTEAFF
D: TRBD1; J: TRBJ2-7; size: many; V: TRBV18; DNA: TGTGCCAGCTCACAGGGGGCAGAGGAGCAGTACTTC; CDR3: CASSQGAEEQYF
D: TRBD1; J: TRBJ1-2; size: -; V: TRBV30; DNA: TGTGCCTGGACCACGACAGGGGTGAAAAACTATGGCTACACCTTC; CDR3: CAWTTTGVKNYGYTF
D: TRBD2; J: TRBJ2-3; size: many; V: TRBV2; DNA: TGTGCCAGCAGTGAAACAAGTCTGAGCGGGGCCACCCCCTCAGATACGCAGTATTTT; CDR3: CASSETSLSGATPSDTQYF
D: -; J: TRBJ2-4; size: -; V: TRBV10-1; DNA: TGCGCCAGCAGTGGTTACAGGGAGGACATTCAGTACTTC; CDR3: CASSGYREDIQYF
D: TRBD1; J: TRBJ2-5; size: many; V: TRBV28; DNA: TGTGCCAGTAACCAGGGGGCGCGGGAGACCCAGTACTTC; CDR3: CASNQGARETQYF
D: -; J: TRBJ2-1; size: many; V: TRBV7-9; DNA: TGTGCCAGCAGCGCGGGACTGAACAATGAGCAGTTCTTC; CDR3: CASSAGLNNEQFF
D: TRBD1; J: TRBJ1-5; size: -; V: TRBV20-1; DNA: TGCAGTGCTAGGTTCGCGACAGGGCCTTTTCAGCCCCAGCATTTT; CDR3: CSARFATGPFQPQHF
D: -; J: TRBJ2-3; size: many; V: TRBV28; DNA: TGTGCCAGCAGTTCCCCTCGTACATACTACACCGATACGCAGTATTTT; CDR3: CASSSPRTYYTDTQYF
D: -; J: TRBJ1-1; size: -; V: TRBV3-1; DNA: TGTGCCAGCAGCCAAGGTGCGGGTTGGACTGAAGCTTTCTTT; CDR3: CASSQGAGWTEAFF
D: TRBD1; J: TRBJ2-7; size: -; V: TRBV5-5; DNA: TGTGCCAGCAGCTTCACCGGGACAGGGGGTTACGAGCAGTACTTC; CDR3: CASSFTGTGGYEQYF
D: -; J: TRBJ2-7; size: many; V: TRBV7-9; DNA: TGTGCCAGCAGCGCTCTTCAGAGCTACGAGCAGTACTTC; CDR3: CASSALQSYEQYF
D: TRBD2; J: TRBJ2-1; size: many; V: TRBV30; DNA: TGTGCCTGGAGTGCAGGACTAGCGGACAATGAGCAGTTCTTC; CDR3: CAWSAGLADNEQFF
D: -; J: TRBJ2-1; size: few; V: TRBV19; DNA: TGTGCCAGTAGTATCCCCTTCAATGAGCAGTTCTTC; CDR3: CASSIPFNEQFF
D: TRBD1; J: TRBJ2-7; size: many; V: TRBV4-3; DNA: TGCGCCAGCAGCCAGATACAGGGGGGATACGAGCAGTACTTC; CDR3: CASSQIQGGYEQYF
D: -; J: TRBJ1-6; size: few; V: TRBV19; DNA: TGTGCCAGTAGTATGGGGTCAGGGGTGAATTCACCCCTCCACTTT; CDR3: CASSMGSGVNSPLHF
D: -; J: TRBJ2-5; size: few; V: TRBV5-6; DNA: TGTGCCAGCAGCTTCACAGCCTGGGCACAAGAGACCCAGTACTTC; CDR3: CASSFTAWAQETQYF